This T cell receptor beta chain stems from a study of T cells in Graves' hyperthyroidism and ophthalmopathy. Uncontrolled infection, other autoimmune disease, pregnancy or lactation led to exclusion. Fresh peripheral blood, less than 11 ml of it, supplied the PBMCs. Amplification of TCR beta CDR3 regions used RNA as the template. First-round RT-PCR of the TCR CDR3 relied on the HTBI primer set. One entry per CDR3 protein results from TCRdb running MiXCR on the multiplex PCR reads. The sample records over 700,000 distinct CDR3 sequences, around 40% being singletons. This clonotype came up many times. The V and J ends lost 1 base and 0 bases respectively, with 7 bases between them. The CDR3 runs to 15 residues. The germline V gene encodes CDR1 SGHTA and CDR2 FQGNSA.

The source is a woman in her thirties or forties with Graves' hyperthyroidism. Sequencing was performed on blood. The V call is TRBV7-2, the J call TRBJ1-5; D not certain. The CDR3 region is CASSLDGYSNQPQHF. DNA for the CDR3: TGTGCCAGCAGCTTAGATGGTTATAGCAATCAGCCCCAGCATTTT.